The entry below gives a single TCR beta chain sequence along with its context. What it binds is unknown. As to time point: week 35, safety follow-up. Every single dose of the vaccine, 300 ug of mutant IDH1 20-mer peptide, came with topical imiquimod. Donors harbored newly found WHO grade 3 or 4 IDH1-mutant, ATRX-lost astrocytomas. This specimen comes from a study of a mutant IDH1 vaccine in newly diagnosed glioma. Data came from immunoSEQ multiplex PCR; TCRdb stores just in-frame clones and leaves some out. The table records about 50,000 clones, around 80% of them present only once. This TCR derives from a woman aged 18-35 years with glioma. This sample comprised PBMCs, obtained from a glioma patient whose treatment included an IDH1 peptide vaccine.

CDR3 nucleotide sequence: TGTGCCAGCAGCTTAGCAAGTGAGGGACAGCAAGAGACCCAGTACTTC. Protein product: CASSLASEGQQETQYF. The chain is built from TRBV7-9 and TRBJ2-5; 7 bases are a match to TRBD1. The V segment lost 0 bases and the J segment 2 bases; nucleotides outside the gene matches: 6. This CDR3 spans 16 amino acids. CDR1 is SEHNR, CDR2 FQNEAQ, per germline (reference sequence). The entire variable domain, with the rest obtained from reference TRBV7-9 and TRBJ2-5, is as follows: DTGVSQNPRHKITKRGQNVTFRCDPISEHNRLYWYRQTLGQGPEFLTYFQNEAQLEKSRLLSDRFSAERPKGSFSTLEIQRTEQGDSAMYLCASSLASEGQQETQYFGPGTRLLVL.